This passage covers 2 T cell receptor beta chains from one sample sequenced in a study of identical twins (TCRdb year 2016). To prepare the library, 5' RACE was applied. TCRdb records Illumina HiSeq 2000 as the sequencer. Clones were called with MiXCR by TCRdb after fastp trimmed the public reads at Q25, and only in-frame beta chains were retained. Each CDR3 protein appears once, grouped with its most common genes and DNA. The sample includes around 500,000 distinct CDR3 sequences, with 11% to 15% observed a single time. The ten biggest clones cover about 0.54% of the sample. The same specimen was also included in a second study, on yellow fever vaccine responses in identical twins.

The sequencing sample was made of CD4+ T cells sorted from blood. These receptors were taken from a woman aged 18-30 years in good health.

The chain employs TRBV5-6 and TRBJ2-7, with TRBD1 identical over 7 bases. CDR1 is SGHDT, CDR2 YYEEEE, per germline. The length of the CDR3 is 15 residues. With 0 bases clipped from V and 3 bases from J, the junction kept 6 bases outside the gene matches. CDR3 bases: TGTGCCAGCAGCTTGGCGCGGCCAGGGGGCTACGAGCAGTACTTC. This gives the protein CASSLARPGGYEQYF.

This clonotype was seen at least ten times. The gene calls are TRBV5-1 and TRBJ1-2, with 9 bases that match TRBD1. Trimming took 4 bases from V and 4 from J; bases not matched to a gene: 5. From germline, CDR1 is SGHRS and CDR2 YFSETQ. This CDR3 contains 14 residues. As DNA, the CDR3 is TGCGCCAGCAGCCCGGGACAGGGATCCTATGGCTACACCTTC. This codes for CASSPGQGSYGYTF. Together with reference TRBV5-1 and TRBJ1-2, the CDR3 gives the full variable domain: KAGVTQTPRYLIKTRGQQVTLSCSPISGHRSVSWYQQTPGQGLQFLFEYFSETQRNKGNFPGRFSGRQFSNSRSEMNVSTLELGDSALYLCASSPGQGSYGYTFGSGTRLTVV.